The 18 T cell receptor beta chains below come from one sample, sequenced in a study of cytomegalovirus exposure and HLA in healthy donors. Both 60 Vbeta primers and 13 Jbeta primers went into the PCR. Profiled with immunoSEQ multiplex PCR; TCRdb holds only in-frame clones, not every one. The table lists 100,000 to 150,000 clones, under 80% of them singletons. The sample consisted of PBMCs. The receptors originated from a woman aged 55-70 years in good health and CMV-seropositive.

The gene calls are TRBV7-2 and TRBJ2-7; D unclear. This CDR3 has 13 residues. V gave up 1 base and J gave up 4 bases, with 8 bases separating them. Germline CDR1 SGHTA, CDR2 FQGNSA. The DNA for the CDR3 is TGTGCCAGCAGCTTAGTTCCTACGTACGAGCAGTACTTC. The encoded protein is CASSLVPTYEQYF.

The V gene is TRBV25-1, the J gene TRBJ2-5; the match to TRBD2 covers 9 bases. This CDR3 has 17 amino acids. Germline CDR1 reads MGHDK; CDR2 reads SYGVNS. V was pared by 4 bases and J by 2 bases, with 11 bases of the junction left unmatched. CDR3 DNA: TGTGCCAGCAGTGGCGGACTAGCGCAGAGAAGGCAAGAGACCCAGTACTTC. Amino acids: CASSGGLAQRRQETQYF.

This clone was detected a few times. The rearrangement joins TRBV7-9 to TRBJ2-6; 9 bases fit TRBD1. CDR1 and CDR2 from the germline V gene are SEHNR and FQNEAQ (reference sequence). The CDR3 contains 18 residues. The ends lost 1 base at V and 1 base at J; junction bases unmatched: 5. CDR3 DNA: TGTGCCAGCAGCTTAGTGGCACAGGGGGCTTCTGGGGCCAACGTCCTGACTTTC. It codes for CASSLVAQGASGANVLTF.

This clone has a handful of counts. The rearrangement joins TRBV18 to TRBJ1-5; D may be TRBD1 (6 bases). V shed 6 bases and J shed 4 bases, with 19 bases lying between them. The CDR3 loop spans 16 amino acids. Germline assignment: CDR1 KGHSH and CDR2 LQKENI. CDR3 sequence: CASSQNPGTPNQPQHF. CDR3 in DNA: TGTGCCAGCTCCCAAAATCCCGGGACACCTAATCAGCCCCAGCATTTT.

The chain has TRBV19 and TRBJ1-5, with D possibly being TRBD1 (5 bases). This CDR3 is built from 15 residues. Per germline, CDR1 LNHDA and CDR2 SQIVND (reference sequence). Trimming removed 6 bases from V and 7 bases from J, with 19 bases in between. CDR3 loop: CASSLTAYGRQPQHF. CDR3 in DNA: TGTGCCAGTAGCCTGACAGCGTACGGCAGGCAGCCCCAGCATTTT.

The rearrangement joins TRBV4-1 to TRBJ2-6, with TRBD1 matching over 7 bases. The germline gives CDR1 MGHRA, CDR2 YSYEKL. V trimming: 2 bases; J trimming: 0 bases; junction bases outside the gene matches: 10. The CDR3 sequence is 19 residues long. CDR3 nucleotide sequence: TGCGCCAGCAGCCAAACCCAACAGGGGTCGGGCTCTGGGGCCAACGTCCTGACTTTC. Translated, it gives CASSQTQQGSGSGANVLTF.

V gene TRBV28 combines with J gene TRBJ2-7; the match to TRBD1 covers 7 bases. Germline V gene lookup returns CDR1 MDHEN and CDR2 SYDVKM. The CDR3 is made up of 15 amino acids. V gave up 4 bases and J gave up 4 bases; unmatched junction bases: 10. CDR3: CASSSPSTGTYEQYF. The CDR3 nucleotides read TGTGCCAGCAGTTCTCCGTCGACAGGGACGTACGAGCAGTACTTC.

The rearrangement uses TRBV7-9 and TRBJ1-1; D is unclear. CDR1 and CDR2 from the germline V gene are SEHNR and FQNEAQ (reference sequence). CDR3 length equals 11 residues. CDR3 loop: CPTSRYTEAFF. DNA of the CDR3: TGTCCCACCAGCCGTTACACTGAAGCTTTCTTT.

The chain couples TRBV2 to TRBJ2-7, with 7 bases aligning to TRBD1. Germline values: CDR1 SNHLY, CDR2 FYNNEI. This CDR3 region has 12 residues. V shed 7 bases and J 3 bases; nucleotides not matched to a gene: 3. The CDR3 reads CASTGDSYEQYF. The CDR3 DNA reads TGTGCCAGCACCGGGGACAGCTACGAGCAGTACTTC.

The rearrangement links TRBV6-6 to TRBJ2-1; the match to TRBD2 covers 11 bases. The ends lost 0 bases at V and 5 bases at J; junction bases unmatched: 0. Germline V gene lookup returns CDR1 MNHNY and CDR2 SVGAGI (reference sequence). This CDR3 has 15 residues. The CDR3 region is CASSYSTSGNNEQFF. Written as DNA, the CDR3 is TGTGCCAGCAGTTACTCGACTAGCGGGAACAATGAGCAGTTCTTC.

For this clone: Other nucleotide sequences from this sample produce the same CDR3. The J gene is TRBJ1-1, the V gene TRBV18; D gene uncertain. Germline lookup yields CDR1 KGHSH and CDR2 LQKENI. The CDR3 is 13 amino acids. V was shortened by 3 bases and J by 1 base, with 6 bases between the two germline ends. Here the CDR3 reads CASSPQKNTEAFF. For the CDR3, the DNA is TGTGCCAGCTCACCGCAGAAGAACACTGAAGCTTTCTTT.

By its share, this clone is medium-sized. The sample carries other DNA sequences with the same CDR3. J is TRBJ2-2 and V is TRBV6-4, with a tentative D call TRBD2 (5 bases). This CDR3 contains 14 residues. Deletions cut 3 bases from V and 3 bases from J, with 8 bases between. From germline, CDR1 is MRHNA and CDR2 SNTAGT. The CDR3 sequence is CASSDRTDTGELFF. CDR3 bases: TGTGCCAGCAGTGATCGGACTGACACCGGGGAGCTGTTTTTT.

The gene calls are TRBV29-1 and TRBJ1-1; weak D call: TRBD1 (5 bases). V was cut by 7 bases and J by 0 bases, with 12 bases left in between. The CDR3 contains 13 residues. Germline CDR1 reads SQVTM; CDR2 reads ANQGSEA. The CDR3 coding sequence is TGCAGCGGCAGACAGACCATGAACACTGAAGCTTTCTTT. This sequence encodes CSGRQTMNTEAFF.

The table lists this clone with a count of one. The chain combines TRBV4-3 with TRBJ2-3; 10 bases align to TRBD2. With V trimmed by 2 bases and J by 1 base, 9 bases remained unmatched. From germline, CDR1 is LGHNA and CDR2 YSLEER. The CDR3 extends over 18 amino acids. The CDR3 region has the DNA TGCGCCAGCAGCCAATACCATATAGCGGGAGGCCGCACAGATACGCAGTATTTT. Protein sequence: CASSQYHIAGGRTDTQYF.

CDR3 DNA: TGTGCCAGCAGCTCAGGACTTAACAATGAGCAGTTCTTC. Its protein product is CASSSGLNNEQFF. This sequence joins TRBV7-7 and TRBJ2-1; a weak D match, TRBD2 (5 bases). The V end was cut by 4 bases, the J end by 5 bases, with 9 bases between. The CDR3 is 13 amino acids. Germline CDR1 and CDR2: SSHAT and FNYEAQ (reference sequence).

J is TRBJ2-7 and V is TRBV4-3, with D perhaps matching TRBD2 (6 bases). The V end lost 1 base, the J end lost 1 base, and 14 bases lay between the germline ends. Germline CDR1 reads LGHNA; CDR2 reads YSLEER. CDR3 length: 16 amino acids. Here the CDR3 DNA reads TGCGCCAGCAGCCAAGGACCGGGAGCCCCTTCCTACGAGCAGTACTTC. Its translation is CASSQGPGAPSYEQYF.

The CDR3 sequence is CASSSGLANTEAFF. Written as DNA, the CDR3 is TGTGCCAGCAGCTCCGGACTCGCGAACACTGAAGCTTTCTTT. The chain is built from TRBV9 and TRBJ1-1; D unresolved. This CDR3 region has 14 residues. Looked up from germline, CDR1 is SGDLS and CDR2 is YYNGEE. V dropped 4 bases and J dropped 1 base, with 11 bases sitting between them.

The chain is built from TRBV4-3 and TRBJ2-7; no definite D call. CDR1 is LGHNA, CDR2 YSLEER, per germline. Trimming took 1 base from V and 9 from J, leaving 19 bases between them. CDR3 length equals 15 residues. This CDR3 is CASSQVAAATGAQYF. CDR3 DNA: TGCGCCAGCAGCCAAGTAGCTGCCGCGACGGGTGCGCAGTACTTC.